This T cell receptor beta chain was sequenced during a study of CD8 T cells in ankylosing spondylitis. Overall study findings and caveats: What appeared characteristic of ankylosing spondylitis blood was a TCR beta motif of eight highly homologous variants. Disease-linked clones were CD8+ and relatively rare in peripheral blood. The study looked at matched synovial fluid samples from ankylosing spondylitis patients. Disease-linked clones were reported to be significantly enriched there. Some of the motif variants had earlier been found in reactive arthritis patients' fluid and blood.

This clonotype occurred a few times. Antigen specificity is unknown. The CDR3 runs to 15 residues. Germline V gives CDR1 SGDLS, CDR2 YYNGEE. The V gene lost 0 bases and the J gene lost 1 base, with 9 bases spanning the gap. Construction of TCR beta libraries was performed using quantitative 5'-RACE with molecular barcodes. TCRdb re-derived calls from the 5' RACE reads in MiXCR, one entry per CDR3 protein. The top ten clones hold roughly 16% of a sample with a few hundred thousand distinct CDR3 sequences, 20% to 25% of them seen once. The chain has TRBV9 and TRBJ2-3; D not certain. Sample: blood, either unsorted or a sorted T cell fraction (not recorded which). This receptor was identified in a male donor with ankylosing spondylitis. The CDR3 nucleotides are TGTGCCAGCAGCGTAGTTCCTGTCGGCACAGATACGCAGTATTTT. Its translation is CASSVVPVGTDTQYF.